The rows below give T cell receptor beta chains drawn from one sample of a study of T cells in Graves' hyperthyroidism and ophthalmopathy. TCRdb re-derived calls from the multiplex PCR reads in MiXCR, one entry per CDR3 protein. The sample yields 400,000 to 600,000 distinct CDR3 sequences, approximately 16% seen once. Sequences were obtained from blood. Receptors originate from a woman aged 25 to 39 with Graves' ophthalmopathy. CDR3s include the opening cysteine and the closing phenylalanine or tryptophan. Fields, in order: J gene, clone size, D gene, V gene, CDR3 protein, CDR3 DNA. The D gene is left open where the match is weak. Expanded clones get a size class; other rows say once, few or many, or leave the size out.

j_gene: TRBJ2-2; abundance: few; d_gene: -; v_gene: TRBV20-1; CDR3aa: CSALGGLYTGELFF; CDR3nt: TGCAGTGCTCTCGGGGGGCTGTACACCGGGGAGCTGTTTTTT
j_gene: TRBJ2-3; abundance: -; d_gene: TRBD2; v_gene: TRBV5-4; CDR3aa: CVSSLVASGSADTQYF; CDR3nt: TGTGTCAGCAGCTTGGTGGCTAGCGGGAGTGCAGATACGCAGTATTTT
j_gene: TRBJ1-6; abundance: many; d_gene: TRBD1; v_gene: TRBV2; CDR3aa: CASRPGQISYNSPLHF; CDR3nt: TGTGCCAGCAGGCCGGGACAGATCTCCTATAATTCACCCCTCCACTTT
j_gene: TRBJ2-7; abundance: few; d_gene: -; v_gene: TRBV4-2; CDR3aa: CASSQESGPYEQYF; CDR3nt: TGTGCCAGCAGCCAAGAAAGCGGGCCCTACGAGCAGTACTTC
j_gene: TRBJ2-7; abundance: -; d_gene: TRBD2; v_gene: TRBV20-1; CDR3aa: CSASDYGRDPYEQYF; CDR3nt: TGCAGTGCTAGTGATTACGGGAGGGACCCCTACGAGCAGTACTTC
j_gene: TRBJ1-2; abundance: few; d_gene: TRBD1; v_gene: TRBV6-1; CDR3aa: CASSLGQGASYGYTF; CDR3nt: TGTGCCAGCAGCCTGGGACAGGGGGCATCCTATGGCTACACCTTC
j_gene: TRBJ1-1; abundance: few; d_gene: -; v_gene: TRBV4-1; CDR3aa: CASSQEPGLNTEAFF; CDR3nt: TGCGCCAGCAGCCAAGAGCCAGGGCTGAACACTGAAGCTTTCTTT
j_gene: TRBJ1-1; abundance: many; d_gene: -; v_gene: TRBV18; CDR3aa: CASSPTATTNTEAFF; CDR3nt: TGTGCCAGCTCACCAACAGCAACAACGAACACTGAAGCTTTCTTT
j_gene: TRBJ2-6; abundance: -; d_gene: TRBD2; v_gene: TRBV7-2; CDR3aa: CASLGLAGVGAIVLTF; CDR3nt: TGTGCCAGCCTGGGACTAGCGGGCGTTGGGGCCATCGTCCTGACTTTC
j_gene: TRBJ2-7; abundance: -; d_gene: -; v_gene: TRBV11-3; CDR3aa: CASSIRGEALIHEQYF; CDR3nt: TGTGCCAGCAGCATACGCGGGGAAGCGCTAATCCACGAGCAGTACTTC
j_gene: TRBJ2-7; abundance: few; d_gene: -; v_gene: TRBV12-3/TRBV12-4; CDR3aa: CASSSGTYEQYF; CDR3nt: TGTGCCAGCAGTTCGGGGACGTACGAGCAGTACTTC
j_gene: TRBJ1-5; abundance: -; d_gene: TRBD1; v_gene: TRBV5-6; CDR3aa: CASSSDRGIQPQHF; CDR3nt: TGTGCCAGCAGCTCCGACAGGGGAATTCAGCCCCAGCATTTT
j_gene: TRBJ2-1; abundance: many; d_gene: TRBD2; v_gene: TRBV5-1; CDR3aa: CASSLMTGGSYNEQFF; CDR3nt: TGCGCCAGCAGCTTGATGACGGGGGGCTCCTACAATGAGCAGTTCTTC
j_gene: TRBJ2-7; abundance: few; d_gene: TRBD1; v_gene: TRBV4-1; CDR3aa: CASSQVWTGTYEQYF; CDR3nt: TGCGCCAGCAGCCAGGTATGGACAGGCACCTACGAGCAGTACTTC
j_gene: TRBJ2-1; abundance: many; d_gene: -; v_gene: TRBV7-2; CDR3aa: CASSLAITGISYNEQFF; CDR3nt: TGTGCCAGCAGCTTAGCGATAACAGGGATCTCCTACAATGAGCAGTTCTTC
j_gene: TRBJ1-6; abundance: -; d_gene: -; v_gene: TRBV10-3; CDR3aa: CAISGVSDIGSPLHF; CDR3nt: TGTGCCATCAGTGGGGTTTCCGACATTGGGTCACCCCTCCACTTT
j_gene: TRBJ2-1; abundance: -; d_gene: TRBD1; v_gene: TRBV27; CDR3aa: CASSPMTGASYNEQFF; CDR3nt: TGTGCCAGCAGTCCTATGACAGGGGCGTCCTACAATGAGCAGTTCTTC
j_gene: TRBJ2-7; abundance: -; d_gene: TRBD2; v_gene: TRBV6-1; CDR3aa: CASSQWTSGRSYEQYF; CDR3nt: TGTGCCAGCAGTCAGTGGACTAGCGGGAGGAGCTACGAGCAGTACTTC
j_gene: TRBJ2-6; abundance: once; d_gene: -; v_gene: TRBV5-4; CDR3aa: CASSFGAGVSSGANVLTF; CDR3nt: TGTGCCAGCAGCTTCGGGGCGGGCGTTAGCTCTGGGGCCAACGTCCTGACTTTC
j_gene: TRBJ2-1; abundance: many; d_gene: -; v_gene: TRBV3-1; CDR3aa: CASSPTRRNNEQFF; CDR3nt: TGTGCCAGCAGTCCGACACGGCGGAACAATGAGCAGTTCTTC
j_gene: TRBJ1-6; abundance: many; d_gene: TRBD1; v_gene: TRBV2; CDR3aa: CASVGQGSPLHF; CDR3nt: TGTGCCAGCGTCGGACAGGGTTCACCCCTCCACTTT
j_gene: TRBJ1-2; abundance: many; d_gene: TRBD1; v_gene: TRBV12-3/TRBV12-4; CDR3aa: CASSNTGGAYYGYTF; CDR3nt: TGTGCCAGCAGTAACACAGGGGGCGCGTACTATGGCTACACCTTC
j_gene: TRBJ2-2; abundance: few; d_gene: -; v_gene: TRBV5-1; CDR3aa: CASSLENGELFF; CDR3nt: TGCGCCAGCAGCTTGGAGAACGGGGAGCTGTTTTTT
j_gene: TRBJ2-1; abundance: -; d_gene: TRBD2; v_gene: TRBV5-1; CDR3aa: CASTTPGGGAIEQFF; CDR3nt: TGCGCCAGCACCACCCCGGGGGGAGGGGCGATAGAGCAGTTCTTC
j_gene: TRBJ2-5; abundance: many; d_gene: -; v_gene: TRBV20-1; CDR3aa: CSAPTRETQYF; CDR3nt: TGCAGTGCTCCAACCAGAGAGACCCAGTACTTC
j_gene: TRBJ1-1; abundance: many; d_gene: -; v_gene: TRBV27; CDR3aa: CASSLQGHTEAFF; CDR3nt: TGTGCCAGCAGTTTACAAGGGCACACTGAAGCTTTCTTT
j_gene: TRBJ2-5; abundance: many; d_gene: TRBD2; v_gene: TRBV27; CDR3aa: CASSPGLAGVGETQYF; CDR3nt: TGTGCCAGCAGTCCGGGACTAGCGGGAGTTGGAGAGACCCAGTACTTC
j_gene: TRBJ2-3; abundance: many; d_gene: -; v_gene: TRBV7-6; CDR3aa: CASSLWWAGANTDTQYF; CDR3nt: TGTGCCAGCAGCTTATGGTGGGCGGGGGCAAACACAGATACGCAGTATTTT
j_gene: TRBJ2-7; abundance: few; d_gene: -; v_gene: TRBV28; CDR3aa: CTTSWRDEQYF; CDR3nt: TGTACCACCTCCTGGAGGGACGAGCAGTACTTC
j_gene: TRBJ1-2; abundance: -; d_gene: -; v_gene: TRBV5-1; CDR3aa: CASSLARMGLNYGYTF; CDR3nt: TGCGCCAGCAGCTTGGCGAGGATGGGACTTAACTATGGCTACACCTTC
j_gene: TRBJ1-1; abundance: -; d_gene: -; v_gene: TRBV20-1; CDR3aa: CSAPAQNTEAFF; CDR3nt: TGCAGTGCTCCCGCCCAGAACACTGAAGCTTTCTTT
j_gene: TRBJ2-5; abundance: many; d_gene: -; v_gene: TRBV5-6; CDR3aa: CASNLVGREETQYF; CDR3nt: TGTGCCAGCAACCTGGTAGGGCGAGAAGAGACCCAGTACTTC
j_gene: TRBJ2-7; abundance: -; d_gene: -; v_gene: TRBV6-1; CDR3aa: CASSAPANSYEQYF; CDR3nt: TGTGCCAGCAGTGCCCCTGCGAACTCCTACGAGCAGTACTTC
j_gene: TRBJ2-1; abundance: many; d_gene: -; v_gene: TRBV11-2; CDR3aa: CASSSGETYNEQFF; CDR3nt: TGTGCCAGCAGCTCCGGCGAGACCTACAATGAGCAGTTCTTC
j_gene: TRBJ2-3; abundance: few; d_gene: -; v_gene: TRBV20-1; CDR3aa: CSARATGTDTQYF; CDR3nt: TGCAGTGCTAGAGCCACAGGCACAGATACGCAGTATTTT
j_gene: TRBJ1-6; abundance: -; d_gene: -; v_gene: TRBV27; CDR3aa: CASSTTTNRDSPLHF; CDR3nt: TGTGCCAGCAGTACGACCACCAACAGGGATTCACCCCTCCACTTT
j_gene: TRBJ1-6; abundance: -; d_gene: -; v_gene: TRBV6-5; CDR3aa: CASSYTGYSPLHF; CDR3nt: TGTGCCAGCAGTTACACGGGTTATTCACCCCTCCACTTT
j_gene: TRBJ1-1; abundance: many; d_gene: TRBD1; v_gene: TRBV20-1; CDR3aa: CSALSTGGESTEAFF; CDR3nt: TGCAGTGCCTTATCGACAGGGGGCGAGAGCACTGAAGCTTTCTTT
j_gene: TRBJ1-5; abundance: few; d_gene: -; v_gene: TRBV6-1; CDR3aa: CASSADQTVYSNQPQHF; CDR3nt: TGTGCCAGCAGTGCCGACCAGACCGTCTATAGCAATCAGCCCCAGCATTTT
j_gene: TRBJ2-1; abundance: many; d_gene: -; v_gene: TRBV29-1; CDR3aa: CSFTRGYAGASYNEQFF; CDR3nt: TGCAGCTTCACTAGGGGGTACGCGGGTGCCTCCTACAATGAGCAGTTCTTC
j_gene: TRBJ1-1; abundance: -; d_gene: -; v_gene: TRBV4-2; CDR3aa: CASSQDRMQNTEAFF; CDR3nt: TGTGCCAGCAGCCAAGATCGGATGCAGAACACTGAAGCTTTCTTT
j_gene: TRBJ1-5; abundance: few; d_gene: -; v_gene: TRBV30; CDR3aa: CAWSVPGRLGVGNQPQHF; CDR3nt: TGTGCCTGGAGTGTACCTGGACGCTTGGGTGTAGGCAATCAGCCCCAGCATTTT
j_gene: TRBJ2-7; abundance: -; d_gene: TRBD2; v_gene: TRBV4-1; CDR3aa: CASSQGVAGVDEQYF; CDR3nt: TGCGCCAGCAGCCAAGGAGTAGCGGGGGTAGACGAGCAGTACTTC
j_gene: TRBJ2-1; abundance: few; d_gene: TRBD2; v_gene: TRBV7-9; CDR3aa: CASSLTERETYNEQFF; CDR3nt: TGTGCCAGCAGCTTGACGGAGCGGGAAACCTACAATGAGCAGTTCTTC
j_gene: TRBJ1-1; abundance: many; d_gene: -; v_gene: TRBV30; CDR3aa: CAWIRVSDTEAFF; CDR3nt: TGTGCCTGGATCCGTGTCTCGGACACTGAAGCTTTCTTT
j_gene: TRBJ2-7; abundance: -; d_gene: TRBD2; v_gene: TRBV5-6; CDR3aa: CASSPGLAGGALSYNEQYF; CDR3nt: TGTGCCAGCAGCCCGGGACTAGCGGGAGGAGCCCTCTCCTACAATGAGCAGTACTTC
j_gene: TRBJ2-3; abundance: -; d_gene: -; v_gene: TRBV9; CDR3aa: CASSASLDKFGPGSSTDTRYF; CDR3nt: -
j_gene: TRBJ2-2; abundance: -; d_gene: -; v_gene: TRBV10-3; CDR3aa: CAIQDSGRAGELFF; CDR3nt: TGTGCCATACAGGACAGCGGCCGGGCCGGGGAGCTGTTTTTT